This T cell receptor beta chain emerged from a study of shared clonotypes between healthy human individuals. Study information: A couple of women and a few men aged 18 to 49 served as donors. Study-wide findings and caveats: Against clonotypes common to all four donors, non-shared ones had lower generation probabilities. Memory subsets had estimated richness that was generally smaller than that of naive subsets.

Germline lookup yields CDR1 MNHEY and CDR2 SMNVEV (reference sequence). The J segment lost 4 bases and the V segment lost 6 bases, leaving 4 bases of the junction unmatched. The CDR3 has 15 amino acids. The naive CD8 subset, CD45RO-negative cells positively selected for CCR7, excluded terminally differentiated effector memory CD45RA+ cells. Produced via immunoSEQ multiplex PCR; TCRdb's table is partial and in-frame only. Found here are hundreds of thousands of clones, approximately 95% of them singletons; the top ten hold over 0.09%. About this clone itself: Its antigen is undetermined.

Sequencing input: naive CD8+ T cells sorted from blood. The clonotype comes from a woman between 25 and 40 years old in good health. The rearrangement joins TRBV27 to TRBJ2-5; 14 bases are shared with TRBD2. CDR3: CASSRGLAGGETQYF. DNA for the CDR3: TGTGCCAGCAGCCGTGGACTAGCGGGGGGAGAGACCCAGTACTTC.